This paragraph covers one T cell receptor (beta chain) sequence. TCRdb processed the RT-PCR reads anew with MiXCR; each CDR3 protein has one entry. Among approximately 1,300 distinct CDR3 sequences listed, less than 45% were seen once. J gave up 3 bases and V 4 bases, and 7 bases lay outside the gene matches. The CDR3 extends over 15 amino acids. The germline V gene encodes CDR1 LNHDA and CDR2 SQIVND (reference sequence). This entry belongs to a study of patients and donors after allogeneic stem cell transplantation. This chain uses TRBV19 with TRBJ1-2; TRBD1 agrees at 8 bases. The sample comprised blood, either unsorted or a sorted T cell fraction (not recorded which). The receptor was derived from a human donor who was either an allogeneic HSCT recipient or a stem cell or donor lymphocyte infusion donor (not recorded which). It is not recorded whose cells these are; they may come from a transplant donor. As DNA, the CDR3 is TGTGCCAGTAGTACCCCCCGGGACAGGCACTATGGCTACACCTTC. Protein product: CASSTPRDRHYGYTF.